This T cell receptor (beta chain) was found in a study of cytomegalovirus exposure and HLA in healthy donors. Study details: In terms of ancestry, the Caucasian-associated cluster contained about 81% of the roughly 400 genotyped donors.

Trimming removed 4 bases from V and 9 bases from J, with 13 bases in between. This CDR3 comprises 14 residues. Germline V gene lookup returns CDR1 MNHNS and CDR2 SASEGT. This clone appeared once. This PCR relied on a set of 60 Vbeta primers and 13 Jbeta primers. Using immunoSEQ multiplex PCR, the repertoire was profiled, and TCRdb retains in-frame clones only, with some absent. Of fewer than 130,000 clones listed, 86% are singletons. The chain recombines TRBV6-1 with TRBJ1-6, with D maybe TRBD1 (5 bases). The sample was PBMCs. The clonotype originates from a man in his forties in good health and CMV-seronegative. The CDR3 DNA is TGTGCCAGCAGTGCGGGGGATTTGGGTTCACCCCTCCACTTT. Amino acids: CASSAGDLGSPLHF.